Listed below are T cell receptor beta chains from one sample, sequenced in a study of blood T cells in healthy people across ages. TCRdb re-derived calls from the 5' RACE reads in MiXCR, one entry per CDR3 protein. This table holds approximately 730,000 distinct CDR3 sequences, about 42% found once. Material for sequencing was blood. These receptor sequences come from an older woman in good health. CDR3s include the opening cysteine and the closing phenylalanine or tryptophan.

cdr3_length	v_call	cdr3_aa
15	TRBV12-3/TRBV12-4	CASRFSGGARDTQYF
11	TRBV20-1	CSASAQNEQFF
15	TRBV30	CAWSVRWLSGNTIYF
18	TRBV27	CASSLSQTGRLGNQPQHF
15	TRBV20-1	CSATLGGASGKEQFF
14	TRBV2	CASSEGAGQETQYF
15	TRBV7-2	CASSLERVMNTEAFF
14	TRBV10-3	CAATGPPAPSPLHF
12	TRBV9	CASSALRGGYTF
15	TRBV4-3	CASSQDLSRDQPQHF
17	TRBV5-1	CASSLEPSGGSTDTQYF
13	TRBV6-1	CASILGNTDTQYF
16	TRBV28	CASSLPGQRSGNTIYF
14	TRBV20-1	CSAPTGQPSYEQYF
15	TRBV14	CASSQGQFSYNEQFF
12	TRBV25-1	CASSERGETQYF
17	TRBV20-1	CSASRASSGRTPYEQYF
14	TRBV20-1	CSARLDRGHYEQYF
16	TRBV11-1	CASNPLSGSSYNEQFF
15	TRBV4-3	CASSPRDRLYNEQFF
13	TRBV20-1	CSVGTSDVRTQYF
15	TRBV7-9	CASSSVRARDRGYTF
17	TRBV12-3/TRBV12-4	CASSSLSLGSVSYEQYF
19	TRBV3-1	CASSQSGRALSTFQETQYF
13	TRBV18	CASSPEQGFGYTF
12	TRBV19	CASSSRNYGYTF
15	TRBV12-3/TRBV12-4	CASSSHRGGNEKLFF
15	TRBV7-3	CASSPWSGGTDTQYF
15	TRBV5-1	CASSLGGSPNNEQFF
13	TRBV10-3	CAISVVDGHGYTF